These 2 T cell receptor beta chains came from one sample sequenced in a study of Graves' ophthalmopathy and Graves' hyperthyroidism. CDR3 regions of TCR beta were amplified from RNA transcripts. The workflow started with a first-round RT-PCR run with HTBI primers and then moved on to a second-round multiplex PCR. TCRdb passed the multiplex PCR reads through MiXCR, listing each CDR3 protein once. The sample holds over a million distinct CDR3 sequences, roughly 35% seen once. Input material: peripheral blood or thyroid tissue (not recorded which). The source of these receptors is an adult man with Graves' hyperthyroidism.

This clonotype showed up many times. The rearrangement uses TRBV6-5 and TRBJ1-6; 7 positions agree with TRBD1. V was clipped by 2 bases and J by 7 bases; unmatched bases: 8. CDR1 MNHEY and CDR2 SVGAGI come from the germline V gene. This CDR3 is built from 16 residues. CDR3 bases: TGTGCCAGCAGTTACGAACAGGGGCTCGGAAATTCACCCCTCCACTTT. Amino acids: CASSYEQGLGNSPLHF.

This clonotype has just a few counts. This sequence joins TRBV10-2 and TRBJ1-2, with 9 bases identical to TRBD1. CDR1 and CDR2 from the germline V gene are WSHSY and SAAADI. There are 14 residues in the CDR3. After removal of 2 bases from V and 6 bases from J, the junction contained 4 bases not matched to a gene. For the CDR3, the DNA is TGCGCCAGCAGTGAGCCGGACAGGGGCCATGGCTACACCTTC. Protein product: CASSEPDRGHGYTF.